The T cell receptor (beta chain) under discussion was sequenced for a study of cytomegalovirus exposure and HLA in healthy donors. Study-wide context: Membership in the Caucasian-associated ancestry cluster was found for about four fifths of approximately 380 genotyped donors.

The PCR was carried out with 60 Vbeta primers and 13 Jbeta primers. Per the study methods: Later work found 80 million or so unique TCR beta chains, with roughly 11 million shared. Assay: immunoSEQ multiplex PCR; the TCRdb copy retains only in-frame clones and omits some. V and J calls and clone size come straight from that table; D and trimming were deduced from the DNA. This sample has about 100,000 clones, with around four fifths found just once. This CDR3 has 14 residues. The ends lost 2 bases at V and 4 bases at J; junction bases unmatched: 1. CDR1 and CDR2 (germline): MNHEY, SVGAGI. The sample consisted of PBMCs. V is TRBV6-5 and J is TRBJ2-2; 7 nucleotides match TRBD2. The sequence was collected from a man between 35 and 55 years old in good health and CMV-seronegative. The CDR3 loop is CASSYGGGTGELFF. The CDR3 region has the DNA TGTGCCAGCAGTTACGGCGGGGGCACCGGGGAGCTGTTTTTT.